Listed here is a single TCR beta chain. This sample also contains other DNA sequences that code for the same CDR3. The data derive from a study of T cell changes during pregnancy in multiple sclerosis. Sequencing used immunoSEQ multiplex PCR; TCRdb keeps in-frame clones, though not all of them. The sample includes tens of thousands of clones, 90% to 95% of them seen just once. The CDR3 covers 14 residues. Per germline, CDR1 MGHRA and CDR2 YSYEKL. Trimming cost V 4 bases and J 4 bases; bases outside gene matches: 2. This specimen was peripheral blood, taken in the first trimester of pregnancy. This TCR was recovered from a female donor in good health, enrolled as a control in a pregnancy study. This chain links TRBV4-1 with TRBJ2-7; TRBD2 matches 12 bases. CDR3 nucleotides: TGCGCCAGCAGCCTCGGGACTAGCGGGTACGAGCAGTACTTC. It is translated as CASSLGTSGYEQYF.